One sample yielded the 5 T cell receptor beta chains listed below, sequenced in a study of OX40 agonist ivuxolimab in advanced cancers. Method: immunoSEQ multiplex PCR; TCRdb's copy keeps in-frame clones and lacks some. The sample shows 50,000 to 65,000 clones, 87% of them seen only once. This sample comprised CD4+ or CD8+ T cells sorted from blood, obtained in a trial of the OX40 agonist ivuxolimab. Every receptor here comes from an adult with an advanced solid tumor such as melanoma, head and neck, liver or kidney cancer.

This chain joins TRBV6-5 and TRBJ1-3; no definite D call. Germline CDR1 and CDR2: MNHEY and SVGAGI. V was shortened by 5 bases and J by 8 bases, with 16 bases between the two germline ends. The CDR3 has 14 residues. In DNA form, the CDR3 reads TGTGCCAGCAGTCTCCAGCCTGGTCTCGACACCATATATTTT. Its protein product is CASSLQPGLDTIYF.

This chain links TRBV30 with TRBJ1-4; D uncertain. Germline lookup yields CDR1 GTSNPN and CDR2 SVGIG (reference sequence). CDR3 size: 12 residues. V was pared by 3 bases and J by 1 base, with 3 bases between. The CDR3 loop reads CAWSRTNEKLFF. Here the CDR3 DNA reads TGTGCCTGGAGCCGAACTAATGAAAAACTGTTTTTT.

The V call is TRBV7-8, the J call TRBJ1-2; 7 bases match TRBD1. Germline-derived CDR1 and CDR2 are SGHVS and FQNEAQ. Trimming cost V 2 bases and J 5 bases; bases outside gene matches: 5. The CDR3 totals 14 residues. CDR3 sequence (DNA): TGTGCCAGCAGCTTACGGGACAGCATATATGGCTACACCTTC. Translation gives CASSLRDSIYGYTF.

The rearrangement links TRBV19 to TRBJ1-3; TRBD1 is a possible D gene (5 bases). V lost 5 bases, J lost 1 base, and 12 bases lay in between. Germline V gene sequence: CDR1 LNHDA, CDR2 SQIVND (reference sequence). This CDR3 has 15 amino acids. CDR3 in DNA: TGTGCCAGTAGTGCCCGGGACGGATCTGGAAACACCATATATTTT. Protein product: CASSARDGSGNTIYF.

The rearrangement links TRBV5-1 to TRBJ1-2, with D perhaps TRBD1 (6 bases). This CDR3 is built from 13 residues. V was cut by 4 bases and J by 4 bases, with 11 bases left in between. Germline values: CDR1 SGHRS, CDR2 YFSETQ. The CDR3: CASSEDSIYGYTF. As DNA, the CDR3 is TGCGCCAGCAGCGAGGACAGCATCTATGGCTACACCTTC.